Many counts were recorded for the clone carrying this T cell receptor beta chain. A single base separates this from a much larger clone, so it may be a read error. TCRdb reprocessed the PCR reads via MiXCR. Altogether 12,000 or so clones are present, 30% to 35% being singletons, with the ten largest covering 10% to 15%. These data come from a study of metastatic and nonmetastatic thyroid tumors. All patients were treatment-naive before thyroid surgery. Trimming removed 2 bases from V and 2 bases from J; junction bases left unmatched: 5. The germline V gene has CDR1 SGDLS and CDR2 YYNGEE. The CDR3 sequence is 15 residues long.

V is TRBV9 and J is TRBJ2-7, with 9 bases that match TRBD2. The receptor was isolated from a female donor with papillary thyroid cancer or a benign thyroid nodule (not recorded which). Some clones in this sample may be carry-over from other donors' samples. Sequenced material: tumor tissue. CDR3: CASSVGAGGPYEQYF. CDR3 bases: TGTGCCAGCAGCGTGGGAGCGGGAGGCCCCTACGAGCAGTACTTC. Combining the CDR3 with reference TRBV9 and TRBJ2-7 gives the whole variable domain DSGVTQTPKHLITATGQRVTLRCSPRSGDLSVYWYQQSLDQGLQFLIQYYNGEERAKGNILERFSAQQFPDLHSELNLSSLELGDSALYFCASSVGAGGPYEQYFGPGTRLTVT.